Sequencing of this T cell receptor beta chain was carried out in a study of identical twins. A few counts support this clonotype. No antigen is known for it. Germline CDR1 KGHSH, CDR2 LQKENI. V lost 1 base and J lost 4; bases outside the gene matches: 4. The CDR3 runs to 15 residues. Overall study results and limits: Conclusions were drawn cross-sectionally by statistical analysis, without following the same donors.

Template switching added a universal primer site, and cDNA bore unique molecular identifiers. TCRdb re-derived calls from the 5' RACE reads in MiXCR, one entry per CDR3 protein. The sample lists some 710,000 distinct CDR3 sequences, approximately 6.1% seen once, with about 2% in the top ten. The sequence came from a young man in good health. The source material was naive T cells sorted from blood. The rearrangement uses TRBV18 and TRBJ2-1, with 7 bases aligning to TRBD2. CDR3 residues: CASSPLPSGYNEQFF. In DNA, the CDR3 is TGTGCCAGCTCACCACTTCCTAGCGGTTACAATGAGCAGTTCTTC.